Following are 8 T cell receptor beta chains from one sample sequenced in a study of cytomegalovirus exposure and HLA in healthy donors. PCR involved 60 Vbeta and 13 Jbeta primers. Profiled with immunoSEQ multiplex PCR; TCRdb holds only in-frame clones, not every one. The sample includes some 100,000 clones, around 82% of them seen just once. The sequencing input was PBMCs. These receptors all come from a woman in her 50s in good health and CMV-seropositive.

V gene TRBV5-1 combines with J gene TRBJ2-5; TRBD1 might be the D (6 bases). There are 16 residues in the CDR3. The germline CDR1 and CDR2 sequences are SGHRS and YFSETQ. V lost 4 bases and J lost 3, with 19 bases in between. The CDR3 sequence: CASSPRTYAGEETQYF. Written as DNA, the CDR3 is TGCGCCAGCAGCCCGAGGACTTATGCAGGGGAAGAGACCCAGTACTTC.

The V gene is TRBV4-1, the J gene TRBJ1-1; 11 nucleotides match TRBD1. CDR1 MGHRA and CDR2 YSYEKL come from the germline V gene. The ends lost 3 bases at V and 6 bases at J; junction bases unmatched: 6. CDR3 length: 15 amino acids. The CDR3 here is CASSQSRTGGPEAFF. The CDR3 nucleotides are TGCGCCAGCAGCCAGTCGAGGACAGGGGGCCCTGAAGCTTTCTTT.

V is TRBV19 and J is TRBJ1-5; TRBD1 is a possible D gene (6 bases). The CDR3 contains 15 residues. The V end was cut by 6 bases, the J end by 0 bases, with 12 bases between. CDR1 and CDR2 (germline): LNHDA, SQIVND (reference sequence). The CDR3 is CASRNREGSNQPQHF. The CDR3 nucleotides read TGTGCCAGTAGGAACAGGGAAGGTAGCAATCAGCCCCAGCATTTT.

The chain has TRBV5-6 and TRBJ1-5, with TRBD1 matching 9 bases. The CDR3 extends over 15 amino acids. Per the germline V gene, CDR1 is SGHDT and CDR2 is YYEEEE. The ends lost 4 bases at V and 6 bases at J; junction bases unmatched: 8. The CDR3 nucleotides are TGTGCCAGCAGCAACCGGGACAGGGAAAGTCAGCCCCAGCATTTT. Translating gives CASSNRDRESQPQHF.

Written as DNA, the CDR3 is TGTGCCAGCAGACACAGGGGATTGGACACTGAAGCTTTCTTT. Its protein is CASRHRGLDTEAFF. The chain uses TRBV27 and TRBJ1-1; 7 positions agree with TRBD1. This CDR3 comprises 14 residues. Looked up from germline, CDR1 is MNHEY and CDR2 is SMNVEV (reference sequence). After removal of 6 bases from V and 3 bases from J, the junction contained 7 bases not matched to a gene.

This clone has a single count. This chain joins TRBV9 and TRBJ2-5; D ambiguous. Looked up from germline, CDR1 is SGDLS and CDR2 is YYNGEE. CDR3 length: 15 residues. V lost 0 bases, J lost 2 bases, and 11 bases lay in between. For the CDR3, the DNA is TGTGCCAGCAGCGTAGGAGGAGACTTTCAAGAGACCCAGTACTTC. Translation: CASSVGGDFQETQYF. Together with reference TRBV9 and TRBJ2-5, the CDR3 gives the full variable domain: DSGVTQTPKHLITATGQRVTLRCSPRSGDLSVYWYQQSLDQGLQFLIQYYNGEERAKGNILERFSAQQFPDLHSELNLSSLELGDSALYFCASSVGGDFQETQYFGPGTRLLVL.

The chain links TRBV7-3 to TRBJ1-1; TRBD1 is a possible D gene (6 bases). The germline V and J ends were trimmed by 4 bases and 0 bases, with 6 bases remaining between them. The germline V gene has CDR1 SGHTA and CDR2 FQGTGA. This CDR3 comprises 13 residues. CDR3 sequence reads: CASSWGLNTEAFF. CDR3 bases: TGTGCCAGCAGCTGGGGGCTGAACACTGAAGCTTTCTTT.

V is TRBV5-4 and J is TRBJ1-2; TRBD1 agrees at 7 bases. The CDR3 is made up of 17 amino acids. CDR1 and CDR2 from the germline V gene are SGHNT and YYREEE (reference sequence). V lost 4 bases and J lost 3; bases outside the gene matches: 15. The CDR3 coding sequence is TGTGCCAGCAGCAGGACGGAGGGGGCATTAGGGCACTATGGCTACACCTTC. It is translated as CASSRTEGALGHYGYTF.